The next 26 T cell receptor beta chains were all read from a single sample in a study of graft-versus-host responses after intestinal transplantation. These receptors have no identified antigens. Repertoires were generated with immunoSEQ multiplex PCR, while TCRdb's copy carries only in-frame clones and drops some. The sample comprises tens of thousands of clones, approximately 95% of which are singletons, and approximately 0.21% rests with the top ten. Sequencing used unstimulated CD8+ T cells sorted from spleen or lymph node cells, obtained before transplant. The receptors originated from a human donor who was the organ donor for an intestinal transplant.

The chain combines TRBV11-3 with TRBJ2-3; no clear D. Trimming removed 5 bases from V and 0 bases from J, with 6 bases in between. CDR1 and CDR2 from the germline V gene are SGHNT and YENEEA. CDR3 length: 13 residues. CDR3 sequence (DNA): TGTGCCAGCAGCCTCACTAGCACAGATACGCAGTATTTT. Protein sequence: CASSLTSTDTQYF.

This clone was observed a single time. J is TRBJ1-3 and V is TRBV2, with 9 bases fitting TRBD1. CDR1 is SNHLY and CDR2 is FYNNEI in the germline V gene. The V gene end was trimmed by 1 base and the J gene end by 4 bases; junction bases not matched to a gene: 11. The CDR3 consists of 18 residues. As DNA, the CDR3 is TGTGCCAGCAGTGAAGTGGGACAGGGAACAGTGGGAGGAAACACCATATATTTT. It yields the protein CASSEVGQGTVGGNTIYF. The whole variable domain, remainder taken from reference TRBV2 and TRBJ1-3, is EPEVTQTPSHQVTQMGQEVILRCVPISNHLYFYWYRQILGQKVEFLVSFYNNEISEKSEIFDDQFSVERPDGSNFTLKIRSTKLEDSAMYFCASSEVGQGTVGGNTIYFGEGSWLTVV.

Of note for this clone: Other DNA sequences in this sample translate to the same CDR3. The chain has TRBV5-8 and TRBJ2-7, with a weak D call TRBD1 (5 bases). In germline, CDR1 is SGHTS, CDR2 YDEGEE. V lost 5 bases and J 7 bases, leaving 16 bases between the germline ends. The length of the CDR3 is 13 residues. CDR3 protein: CASRRPSREEQYF. The CDR3 DNA reads as TGTGCCAGCAGGCGTCCGAGCAGGGAAGAGCAGTACTTC.

V is TRBV28 and J is TRBJ1-3; D gene ambiguous. The CDR3 has 14 residues. Germline V lookup: CDR1 MDHEN, CDR2 SYDVKM. Trimming shortened V by 6 bases and J by 2 bases, and 11 bases separated the two germline ends. Here the CDR3 reads CASRIIGTGNTIYF. The CDR3 DNA sequence: TGTGCCAGCAGGATCATAGGTACTGGAAACACCATATATTTT.

The V gene is TRBV7-9, the J gene TRBJ2-2; D is undetermined. Trimming took off 1 base at V and 6 bases at J, with 6 bases between the two ends. Germline-derived CDR1 and CDR2 are SEHNR and FQNEAQ (reference sequence). The CDR3 length is 13 residues. The CDR3 nucleotides read TGTGCCAGCAGCTTAGGGCAGGCCGGGGAGCTGTTTTTT. As protein: CASSLGQAGELFF. The variable domain in full, with the rest retrieved from reference TRBV7-9 and TRBJ2-2, is DTGVSQNPRHKITKRGQNVTFRCDPISEHNRLYWYRQTLGQGPEFLTYFQNEAQLEKSRLLSDRFSAERPKGSFSTLEIQRTEQGDSAMYLCASSLGQAGELFFGEGSRLTVL.

The CDR3 region has the DNA TGTGCCAGCAGCTTAGGACAGGGGAATGAAAAACTGTTTTTT. Its translation is CASSLGQGNEKLFF. This rearrangement joins TRBV11-2 to TRBJ1-4; 8 nucleotides match TRBD1. With V trimmed by 1 base and J by 5 bases, 0 bases remained unmatched. Germline CDR1 reads SGHAT; CDR2 reads FQNNGV. This CDR3 comprises 14 residues.

The rearrangement links TRBV5-4 to TRBJ1-3, with D uncertain. Trimming stripped 4 bases from V and 0 bases from J, with 14 bases between. Germline V CDR1 and CDR2: SGHNT, YYREEE (reference sequence). The CDR3 is 16 residues long. The CDR3 loop reads CASSQTDGHSGNTIYF. The CDR3, as DNA: TGTGCCAGCAGCCAAACCGACGGCCACTCTGGAAACACCATATATTTT.

The chain carries TRBV7-9 and TRBJ2-7, with 8 bases fitting TRBD2. CDR1 and CDR2 from the germline V gene are SEHNR and FQNEAQ (reference sequence). The CDR3 is 15 residues long. After removal of 5 bases from V and 0 bases from J, the junction contained 6 bases not matched to a gene. The CDR3 loop is CASSAIAGSSYEQYF. CDR3 coding DNA: TGTGCCAGCAGCGCGATAGCGGGGAGCTCCTACGAGCAGTACTTC. The complete variable domain, with remaining parts taken from reference TRBV7-9 and TRBJ2-7, reads DTGVSQNPRHKITKRGQNVTFRCDPISEHNRLYWYRQTLGQGPEFLTYFQNEAQLEKSRLLSDRFSAERPKGSFSTLEIQRTEQGDSAMYLCASSAIAGSSYEQYFGPGTRLTVT.

V is TRBV9 and J is TRBJ2-2; no clear D. The ends were cut back, 2 bases at V and 6 bases at J, with 5 bases in the middle. This CDR3 has 12 amino acids. CDR1 and CDR2 (germline): SGDLS, YYNGEE. The CDR3 loop is CASSVRPGELFF. CDR3 in DNA: TGTGCCAGCAGCGTTCGGCCCGGGGAGCTGTTTTTT.

This rearrangement joins TRBV27 to TRBJ2-7; D is undetermined. The CDR3 is 17 residues long. Trimming stripped 0 bases from V and 6 bases from J, with 21 bases between. Germline CDR1 MNHEY, CDR2 SMNVEV (reference sequence). The CDR3 bases are TGTGCCAGCAGTTTATCTACAGCTGCCACTGCTAGTGGCGAGCAGTACTTC. Its protein is CASSLSTAATASGEQYF.

As DNA, the CDR3 is TGTGCCAGCAGCTTAGAGCGACAGGGAGCTGGGGCCAACGTCCTGACTTTC. This encodes CASSLERQGAGANVLTF. The V call is TRBV13, the J call TRBJ2-6, with 7 positions matching TRBD1. The CDR3 consists of 17 residues. Per germline, CDR1 PRHDT and CDR2 FYEKMQ (reference sequence). V dropped 1 base and J dropped 2; count of bases not matched to a gene: 5.

Here the CDR3 DNA reads TGCGCCAGCAGGGCATCGGGACAGCCCTACGAGCAGTACTTC. Amino acids: CASRASGQPYEQYF. This sequence joins TRBV5-1 and TRBJ2-7; 7 nucleotides line up with TRBD1. CDR1 and CDR2 from the germline V gene are SGHRS and YFSETQ. The CDR3 sequence is 14 residues long. The V gene end was trimmed by 5 bases and the J gene end by 2 bases; junction bases not matched to a gene: 7.

This clone was seen just once. J is TRBJ2-1 and V is TRBV11-2; possibly TRBD2 for D (6 bases). CDR1 and CDR2 from the germline V gene are SGHAT and FQNNGV. Deletions cut 3 bases from V and 5 bases from J, with 11 bases between. The CDR3 is 14 amino acids. This CDR3 reads CASSFGGIDNEQFF. In nucleotides, the CDR3 is TGTGCCAGCAGCTTCGGCGGGATAGACAATGAGCAGTTCTTC.

The chain is built from TRBV27 and TRBJ1-2; TRBD1 is a possible D gene (5 bases). The V gene's germline CDR1 is MNHEY and CDR2 SMNVEV (reference sequence). The V and J ends lost 3 bases and 6 bases respectively, with 11 bases between them. This CDR3 region has 13 residues. The CDR3 sequence is CASSFAGFHGYTF. The DNA of the CDR3 is TGTGCCAGCAGTTTCGCAGGGTTCCATGGCTACACCTTC.

The chain is built from TRBV27 and TRBJ1-5; D possibly corresponds to TRBD1 (5 bases). The CDR3 sequence is 13 residues long. V was shortened by 7 bases and J by 5 bases, with 12 bases between the two germline ends. CDR1 is MNHEY and CDR2 is SMNVEV in the germline V gene (reference sequence). CDR3 nucleotides: TGTGCCAGCACAAGTGGGACGGATCAGCCCCAGCATTTT. The encoded protein is CASTSGTDQPQHF.

The chain employs TRBV4-2 and TRBJ2-1; tentative D call: TRBD1 (6 bases). V was clipped by 4 bases and J by 0 bases, with 13 bases between them. This CDR3 comprises 16 residues. Germline loops: CDR1 LGHNA, CDR2 YNFKEQ. The CDR3 is CASSLPEGVSYNEQFF. CDR3 nucleotide sequence: TGTGCCAGCAGCCTGCCCGAGGGGGTCTCCTACAATGAGCAGTTCTTC.

The chain employs TRBV29-1 and TRBJ1-5, with TRBD1 identical over 7 bases. From germline, CDR1 is SQVTM and CDR2 ANQGSEA. The CDR3 runs to 12 residues. The V gene end was trimmed by 7 bases and the J gene end by 11 bases; junction bases not matched to a gene: 11. The CDR3 DNA is TGCAGCGCCTTCGGGACAGAGGAGGCCCAGCATTTT. Translated, it gives CSAFGTEEAQHF. The full variable domain, completed using reference TRBV29-1 and TRBJ1-5, is SAVISQKPSRDICQRGTSLTIQCQVDSQVTMMFWYRQQPGQSLTLIATANQGSEATYESGFVIDKFPISRPNLTFSTLTVSNMSPEDSSIYLCSAFGTEEAQHFGDGTRLSIL.

The J gene is TRBJ2-7, the V gene TRBV4-3; a weak D match, TRBD1 (6 bases). V shed 0 bases and J shed 1 base, with 13 bases lying between them. There are 16 residues in the CDR3. Germline CDR1 LGHNA, CDR2 YSLEER. CDR3 sequence: CASSQEEDSTSYEQYF. CDR3 DNA: TGCGCCAGCAGCCAAGAAGAGGACAGCACTTCCTACGAGCAGTACTTC.

CDR3 nucleotide sequence: TGTGCCAGCATGGCGAGGGGCGGCCAAGAGACCCAGTACTTC. Amino acid sequence: CASMARGGQETQYF. The chain joins TRBV2 to TRBJ2-5, with D possibly called TRBD1 or TRBD2 (5 bases each). The CDR3 totals 14 residues. Germline CDR1 is SNHLY and CDR2 is FYNNEI. Trimming cost V 7 bases and J 1 base, with 13 bases left between them.

The rearrangement uses TRBV30 and TRBJ2-3; a weak D match, TRBD1 (5 bases). Germline CDR1 reads GTSNPN; CDR2 reads SVGIG (reference sequence). The CDR3 runs 14 residues. The V and J ends lost 0 bases and 4 bases respectively, with 11 bases between them. The CDR3 DNA reads as TGTGCCTGGAGTGTACAGGTCGGTTCAGATACGCAGTATTTT. This encodes CAWSVQVGSDTQYF.

The chain links TRBV4-3 to TRBJ2-5, with TRBD2 identical over 10 bases. Per the germline V gene, CDR1 is LGHNA and CDR2 is YSLEER. The CDR3 runs 16 residues. V lost 0 bases and J lost 4; bases outside the gene matches: 5. The CDR3 region is CASSQDPAGGPETQYF. Here the CDR3 DNA reads TGCGCCAGCAGCCAAGATCCAGCGGGGGGGCCAGAGACCCAGTACTTC.

This sequence joins TRBV7-8 and TRBJ1-4, with D tentatively TRBD1 (6 bases). With 3 bases removed from V and 4 bases from J, the gap between germline ends came to 18 bases. CDR3 size: 17 residues. Germline CDR1 is SGHVS and CDR2 is FQNEAQ. The CDR3 coding sequence is TGTGCCAGCAGCTTTCCCGCAGGGGCTGGGGATAATGAAAAACTGTTTTTT. Protein sequence: CASSFPAGAGDNEKLFF.

The J gene is TRBJ1-1, the V gene TRBV6-6, with D uncertain. In germline, CDR1 is MNHNY, CDR2 SVGAGI (reference sequence). This CDR3 comprises 13 residues. V lost 7 bases, J lost 0 bases, and 9 bases lay in between. This CDR3 reads CASTGIMNTEAFF. The CDR3 DNA reads TGTGCCAGCACTGGCATTATGAACACTGAAGCTTTCTTT.

The genes are TRBV30 and TRBJ2-5; possibly TRBD2 for D (6 bases). Germline lookup yields CDR1 GTSNPN and CDR2 SVGIG (reference sequence). The V end was cut by 0 bases, the J end by 3 bases, with 14 bases between. This CDR3 is 15 amino acids long. The CDR3 DNA reads TGTGCCTGGAGTGTACTCGGGCGGGGCGAAGAGACCCAGTACTTC. Its translation is CAWSVLGRGEETQYF. Supplemented by reference TRBV30 and TRBJ2-5, the full variable domain reads SQTIHQWPATLVQPVGSPLSLECTVEGTSNPNLYWYRQAAGRGLQLLFYSVGIGQISSEVPQNLSASRPQDRQFILSSKKLLLSDSGFYLCAWSVLGRGEETQYFGPGTRLLVL.

The table lists this clone with a count of one. The chain uses TRBV29-1 and TRBJ2-5; 8 bases align to TRBD2. CDR1 and CDR2 (germline): SQVTM, ANQGSEA. Trimming cost V 2 bases and J 4 bases; bases outside gene matches: 6. The CDR3 spans 14 residues. The CDR3 protein is CSVEWRGELETQYF. The CDR3 bases are TGCAGCGTTGAATGGCGGGGGGAATTAGAGACCCAGTACTTC.

The CDR3 DNA sequence: TGCGCCAGCAGCTTGGGACCGCCAAATCAGCCCCAGCATTTT. Amino acid sequence: CASSLGPPNQPQHF. The chain links TRBV5-1 to TRBJ1-5; no definite D call. The CDR3 is made up of 14 amino acids. V was cut by 0 bases and J by 4 bases, with 8 bases left in between. Germline V gives CDR1 SGHRS, CDR2 YFSETQ.